A selection of T cell receptor beta chains follows, all from one sample in a study of T cell clones after liver transplantation. Profiled with immunoSEQ multiplex PCR; TCRdb holds only in-frame clones, not every one. The table has tens of thousands of clones, 92% seen once. The input for sequencing was CD4+ T cells from blood, taken less than 26 months after liver transplant. Receptor source: a human patient who received a liver transplant. These T cells may partly come from the graft donor. Both conserved end residues are part of each CDR3. The D gene is left open where the match is weak. Size is stated for part of the rows, as once, few or many counts, or as a class when the clone is expanded.

j_gene | d_gene | v_gene | abundance | CDR3aa | CDR3nt
TRBJ2-3 | TRBD1 | TRBV5-4 | . | CASSFPLGTGPDTQYF | TGTGCCAGCAGCTTCCCGCTAGGGACAGGGCCAGATACGCAGTATTTT
TRBJ1-4 | . | TRBV2 | . | CASSERTNEKLFF | TGTGCCAGCAGTGAGAGAACTAATGAAAAACTGTTTTTT
TRBJ2-1 | TRBD2 | TRBV28 | once | CASSRGRAGEQFF | TGTGCCAGCAGTCGCGGGAGGGCCGGTGAGCAGTTCTTC
TRBJ1-4 | . | TRBV10-3 | . | CAISDRNEKLFF | TGTGCCATCAGTGACCGAAATGAAAAACTGTTTTTT
TRBJ2-7 | TRBD1 | TRBV27 | . | CASSYPNNRGEQYF | TGTGCCAGCAGTTACCCTAATAACAGGGGGGAGCAGTACTTC
TRBJ1-2 | . | TRBV28 | . | CASSSRGQGTGYGYTF | TGTGCCAGCAGCTCCAGAGGGCAGGGGACGGGCTATGGCTACACCTTC
TRBJ2-3 | . | TRBV2 | . | CASRGGLRHRDTDTQYF | TGTGCCAGCAGGGGGGGCCTCAGGCATCGGGACACAGATACGCAGTATTTT
TRBJ1-1 | . | TRBV11-2 | . | CASSLEEDTNTEAFF | TGTGCCAGCAGCTTAGAGGAGGATACGAACACTGAAGCTTTCTTT
TRBJ1-2 | . | TRBV20-1 | . | CSASSEGGYTF | TGCAGTGCTTCCTCCGAGGGTGGCTACACCTTC
TRBJ1-1 | . | TRBV11-3 | once | CASSPGSLTRSEAFF | TGTGCCAGCAGCCCGGGCAGCCTGACCCGGTCTGAAGCTTTCTTT
TRBJ1-4 | TRBD1 | TRBV27 | . | CASRPSGTGGKLFF | TGTGCCAGCAGGCCATCCGGGACAGGGGGAAAACTGTTTTTT
TRBJ2-1 | . | TRBV6-1 | . | CASSDLGGYEQFF | TGTGCCAGCAGTGATCTGGGCGGGTATGAGCAGTTCTTC
TRBJ2-7 | TRBD2 | TRBV15 | . | CATSRLAGGPPYEQYF | TGTGCCACCAGCAGATTAGCGGGAGGGCCTCCCTACGAGCAGTACTTC
TRBJ2-2 | TRBD2 | TRBV27 | . | CASRGLAGAIRDTGELFF | TGTGCCAGCAGGGGACTAGCGGGAGCTATTAGGGACACCGGGGAGCTGTTTTTT
TRBJ1-2 | . | TRBV5-5 | . | CASSFSGENGYTF | TGTGCCAGCAGCTTTTCTGGGGAGAATGGCTACACCTTC
TRBJ2-5 | TRBD2 | TRBV18 | few | CASSPPGGAKETQYF | TGTGCCAGCTCACCTCCCGGGGGGGCTAAGGAGACCCAGTACTTC
TRBJ2-7 | . | TRBV28 | few | CASGEALFPSYEQYF | TGTGCCAGCGGTGAAGCGCTCTTCCCCTCCTACGAGCAGTACTTC
TRBJ2-2 | . | TRBV6-1 | . | CASSVRQDGGELFF | TGTGCCAGCAGTGTGCGACAGGACGGCGGGGAGCTGTTTTTT
TRBJ2-1 | . | TRBV29-1 | . | CSVSDGQFF | TGCAGCGTTAGCGACGGGCAGTTCTTC
TRBJ2-7 | . | TRBV5-5 | . | CASSLNSWSNEQYF | TGTGCCAGCAGCTTGAATAGTTGGAGTAACGAGCAGTACTTC
TRBJ2-4 | . | TRBV23-1 | . | CASSQRGGSSPNIAKNIQYF | TGCGCCAGCAGTCAACGAGGGGGGTCTTCCCCTAATATCGCCAAAAACATTCAGTACTTC
TRBJ1-4 | TRBD1 | TRBV7-6 | . | CASSPLTGASNEKLFF | TGTGCCAGCAGCCCCCTTACAGGGGCATCTAATGAAAAACTGTTTTTT
TRBJ2-2 | . | TRBV5-4 | . | CASSPTGSGELFF | TGTGCCAGCAGCCCCACAGGGTCCGGGGAGCTGTTTTTT
TRBJ1-2 | . | TRBV7-9 | . | CASSPTEANYGYTF | TGTGCCAGCAGCCCGACTGAAGCTAACTATGGCTACACCTTC
TRBJ2-1 | . | TRBV27 | . | CASSPEIYNEQFF | TGTGCCAGCAGTCCCGAGATTTACAATGAGCAGTTCTTC
TRBJ2-1 | TRBD2 | TRBV7-6 | . | CASSLRLAGLSGNEQFF | TGTGCCAGCAGCCTCAGACTAGCGGGGCTCAGTGGGAATGAGCAGTTCTTC
TRBJ2-5 | . | TRBV28 | . | CASSADSQTQYF | TGTGCCAGCAGTGCGGACAGCCAGACCCAGTACTTC
TRBJ2-3 | . | TRBV2 | . | CASSPAGRSTDTQYF | TGTGCCAGCAGCCCAGCGGGTAGAAGCACAGATACGCAGTATTTT
TRBJ1-2 | . | TRBV21-1 | . | CASSKFPGQPGYTF | TGTGCCAGCAGCAAATTCCCAGGACAACCTGGCTACACCTTC
TRBJ1-1 | . | TRBV5-1 | . | CASSVQGSTTEAFF | TGCGCCAGCAGCGTTCAGGGTTCGACCACTGAAGCTTTCTTT
TRBJ1-5 | TRBD1 | TRBV6-1 | . | CASSAGQGNQPQHF | TGTGCCAGCAGCGCAGGACAGGGCAATCAGCCCCAGCATTTT
TRBJ2-1 | . | TRBV29-1 | . | CSVEQSFREQFF | TGCAGCGTTGAACAGTCCTTCAGGGAGCAGTTCTTC
TRBJ2-5 | . | TRBV2 | . | CASSGPGGWETQYF | TGTGCCAGCAGTGGGCCCGGGGGATGGGAGACCCAGTACTTC
TRBJ1-5 | . | TRBV10-3 | . | CAISDSGTTGMAQPQHF | TGTGCCATCAGTGACTCGGGGACTACAGGGATGGCTCAGCCCCAGCATTTT
TRBJ2-2 | TRBD1 | TRBV7-2 | . | CASSLDRDTGELFF | TGTGCCAGCAGTCTTGACAGGGATACCGGGGAGCTGTTTTTT
TRBJ1-1 | . | TRBV5-4 | . | CASSPRLGATEAFF | TGTGCCAGCAGCCCCAGATTGGGGGCCACTGAAGCTTTCTTT
TRBJ2-7 | TRBD2 | TRBV5-1 | . | CASSLRGGSGEQYF | TGCGCCAGCAGCTTGAGGGGCGGGAGCGGCGAGCAGTACTTC
TRBJ2-5 | . | TRBV6-1 | . | CASNEQGGETQYF | TGTGCCAGCAACGAACAGGGAGGAGAGACCCAGTACTTC
TRBJ2-7 | TRBD2 | TRBV7-2 | . | CASSLGLAGRGSYEQYF | TGTGCCAGCAGCTTAGGGCTAGCGGGACGGGGCTCCTACGAGCAGTACTTC
TRBJ2-7 | . | TRBV14 | . | CASSQAGRNYEQYF | TGTGCCAGCAGCCAAGCCGGGAGAAACTACGAGCAGTACTTC
TRBJ2-3 | TRBD1 | TRBV4-1 | . | CASSQDDRVGADTQYF | TGCGCCAGCAGCCAAGATGACAGGGTGGGGGCAGATACGCAGTATTTT
TRBJ2-3 | . | TRBV19 | . | CASSIMGGGTDTQYF | TGTGCCAGTAGTATTATGGGAGGCGGCACAGATACGCAGTATTTT
TRBJ2-2 | TRBD1 | TRBV5-1 | . | CASSLGDRVTGELFF | TGCGCCAGCAGCTTGGGGGACAGGGTAACCGGGGAGCTGTTTTTT
TRBJ2-7 | . | TRBV6-1 | . | CASSGGTWAYEQYF | TGTGCCAGCAGTGGTGGGACGTGGGCCTACGAGCAGTACTTC
TRBJ1-5 | . | TRBV11-2 | once | CASSLDYTRDLQPQHF | TGTGCCAGCAGCTTAGATTACACCAGAGACCTACAGCCCCAGCATTTT
TRBJ2-5 | . | TRBV2 | . | CASSRGGETQYF | TGTGCCAGCAGCAGGGGAGGAGAGACCCAGTACTTC